The source of this T cell receptor (beta chain) is a study of prognosis after radiotherapy for stage I lung cancer. Overall study: A biologically effective dose of at least 100 Gy came via 3-5 SBRT fractions.

Two-round multiplex PCR, the amplification method, yielded TCR beta CDR3 from genomic DNA. The first round of PCR was done with primers that matched each TRBV and TRBJ gene. TCRdb reprocessed the multiplex PCR reads via MiXCR and lists one record per CDR3 protein. The table includes 30,000 to 35,000 distinct CDR3 sequences, approximately 51% detected once. With respect to this clonotype: Its antigen is undetermined.

Overall study findings and caveats: In patients who developed distant metastases, Shannon entropy measured after stereotactic body radiation therapy was lower, and baseline Shannon entropy was not associated with metastases.

Here the sequenced sample was PBMCs, taken before or after stereotactic body radiation therapy (not recorded which). This clonotype was obtained from a donor over 45 with non-small cell lung cancer.

The CDR3 nucleotides read TGTGCCAGCTATGGGGGGGGGACCGGGACAGGGGCATACGAGCAGTACTTC. It specifies CASYGGGTGTGAYEQYF. The chain recombines TRBV6-2 or TRBV6-3 with TRBJ2-7; the match to TRBD1 covers 10 bases. This CDR3 has 17 residues. The germline gives CDR1 MNHEY, CDR2 SVGEGT. The V and J ends lost 8 bases and 4 bases, in that order; junction bases with no gene match: 17.